A selection of T cell receptor beta chains follows, all from one sample in a study of blood T cell repertoires in COVID-19. Profiling relied on immunoSEQ multiplex PCR, and the TCRdb table lists in-frame clones only, not all of them. The table shows roughly 80,000 clones, with more than 75% occurring only once. Sequencing was carried out using peripheral blood. These receptors came from an older woman with acute or convalescent COVID-19. Both conserved end residues are part of each CDR3. The order of the fields is V gene, D gene, J gene, clone size, CDR3 length, CDR3 DNA, CDR3 protein. The D gene is left open where the match is weak. Where a row states a size, it is once, few, many or the class of an expanded clone; other rows omit it.

TRBV30	.	TRBJ1-2	.	16	TGTGCCTGGAGTGCGACGACACGCGAAACTAACTATGGCTACACCTTC	CAWSATTRETNYGYTF
TRBV6-1	.	TRBJ2-3	.	15	TGTGCCAGCAGTGAAGGACAGACGGGCACAGATACGCAGTATTTT	CASSEGQTGTDTQYF
TRBV13	TRBD2	TRBJ2-1	once	16	TGTGCCAGCAGCCTAATAGGACTAGCGGGGGGGAATGAGCAGTTCTTC	CASSLIGLAGGNEQFF
TRBV9	.	TRBJ2-3	.	16	TGTGCCAGCAGCGGCGGGGGCGGGCGCGTCCCAGATACGCAGTATTTT	CASSGGGGRVPDTQYF
TRBV10-1	TRBD2	TRBJ2-2	few	16	TGCGCCAGCAGTGAGTCGACTAGCGGGCGGACCGGGGAGCTGTTTTTT	CASSESTSGRTGELFF
TRBV20-1	TRBD1	TRBJ1-2	.	13	TGCAGTGCTAGTCGACAGGGTCGCTATGGCTACACCTTC	CSASRQGRYGYTF
TRBV9	.	TRBJ2-5	.	14	TGTGCCAGCAGCGTGGGGGGTATTCAAGAGACCCAGTACTTC	CASSVGGIQETQYF
TRBV7-9	.	TRBJ2-5	once	14	TGTGCCAGCAGCCTCCAGGGGTACCAAGAGACCCAGTACTTC	CASSLQGYQETQYF
TRBV7-8	.	TRBJ1-1	.	17	TGTGCCAGCAGCTTAACGCGCGGGCTAGGCTGGGGCACTGAAGCTTTCTTT	CASSLTRGLGWGTEAFF
TRBV11-2	.	TRBJ1-1	.	16	TGTGCCAGCAGCTTCCCTCGGGGGGGACTGAACACTGAAGCTTTCTTT	CASSFPRGGLNTEAFF
TRBV7-2	TRBD1	TRBJ1-6	.	14	TGTGCCAGCAGCTTCCAGGGGGACAATTCACCCCTCCACTTT	CASSFQGDNSPLHF
TRBV6-5	.	TRBJ1-2	.	13	TGTGCCAGCAGGGAGGGAGGAAACTATGGCTACACCTTC	CASREGGNYGYTF
TRBV28	TRBD1	TRBJ2-2	.	14	TGTGCCAGCCAGACAGGGGCGAACACCGGGGAGCTGTTTTTT	CASQTGANTGELFF
TRBV19	TRBD1	TRBJ2-3	.	16	TGTGCCAGTAATCGCCTCGGGACAGGTTTTTCAGATACGCAGTATTTT	CASNRLGTGFSDTQYF
TRBV4-3	.	TRBJ1-4	.	16	TGCGCCAGCAGCCGGGCCCCTCAAGCAACTAATGAAAAACTGTTTTTT	CASSRAPQATNEKLFF
TRBV7-6	TRBD1	TRBJ1-2	few	13	TGTGCCAGCAGCTTCTCGACAGGGTCGGACTACACCTTC	CASSFSTGSDYTF
TRBV3-1/TRBV3-2	.	TRBJ1-4	.	14	TGTGCCAGCAGCCAACAGGGTTGGAATGAAAAACTGTTTTTT	CASSQQGWNEKLFF
TRBV28	.	TRBJ1-1	.	17	TGTGCCAGCAGTTTACGTGGAAGAGGAGCAACGAACACTGAAGCTTTCTTT	CASSLRGRGATNTEAFF
TRBV5-4	.	TRBJ2-5	.	15	TGTGCCAGCAGCAGACCACAGGACAGCAAAGAGACCCAGTACTTC	CASSRPQDSKETQYF
TRBV6-5	.	TRBJ1-6	.	12	TGTGCCAGCAGCTCTGACAGGCTGCCCCTCCACTTT	CASSSDRLPLHF